This T cell receptor (beta chain) comes out of a study of T cells in Graves' hyperthyroidism and ophthalmopathy. Germline V gene lookup returns CDR1 MNHEY and CDR2 SVGAGI. CDR3 length: 16 amino acids. Deletions cut 2 bases from V and 3 bases from J, with 13 bases between. Amplified TCR beta CDR3 regions came from RNA transcripts. A set of HTBI primers served as the primers for a first-round RT-PCR of the TCR CDR3. Using its own MiXCR run on the multiplex PCR reads, TCRdb lists one record per CDR3 protein. The sample contains a few hundred thousand distinct CDR3 sequences, approximately 23% of which appear only once. At least ten counts were recorded for this clonotype.

This clonotype was sampled from a man aged 30-40 years with Graves' ophthalmopathy. Sequencing was done on a sample of blood. J is TRBJ2-2 and V is TRBV6-5, with a possible D match to TRBD1 (6 bases). The CDR3 DNA reads as TGTGCCAGCAGTTACGACCCAGGGGTGCACACCGGGGAGCTGTTTTTT. As protein: CASSYDPGVHTGELFF.